The 24 T cell receptor beta chains reported below all come from one sample, sequenced in a study of blood T cell repertoires in COVID-19. Clones were read by immunoSEQ multiplex PCR, and TCRdb kept only the in-frame ones, dropping some. The profile shows approximately 60,000 clones, approximately 80% of them singletons. Sequenced material: peripheral blood. The source of these receptors is a man between 60 and 75 years old with acute or convalescent COVID-19.

Sample share makes this clone medium-sized. The genes are TRBV6-1 and TRBJ2-3; 10 positions agree with TRBD1. Germline V gene sequence: CDR1 MNHNS, CDR2 SASEGT. With 0 bases clipped from V and 6 bases from J, the junction kept 6 bases outside the gene matches. The CDR3 is made up of 16 amino acids. CDR3: CASSEAGTGASDTQYF. In DNA form, the CDR3 reads TGTGCCAGCAGTGAAGCGGGGACAGGGGCGTCGGATACGCAGTATTTT.

The V and J genes are TRBV6-5 and TRBJ1-1; 8 bases are shared with TRBD1. The germline CDR1 and CDR2 sequences are MNHEY and SVGAGI. With 5 bases clipped from V and 3 bases from J, the junction kept 2 bases outside the gene matches. The CDR3 loop spans 13 amino acids. Here the CDR3 DNA reads TGTGCCAGCAGTAGACAGGGGTACACTGAAGCTTTCTTT. Translation gives CASSRQGYTEAFF.

The rearrangement uses TRBV27 and TRBJ2-5, with 8 bases identical to TRBD1. The CDR3 spans 16 residues. Trimming cost V 4 bases and J 3 bases; bases outside gene matches: 10. Germline loops: CDR1 MNHEY, CDR2 SMNVEV (reference sequence). The CDR3 loop reads CASSSAGGGRKETQYF. The CDR3 bases are TGTGCCAGCAGTTCGGCAGGGGGCGGAAGGAAAGAGACCCAGTACTTC.

V is TRBV29-1 and J is TRBJ2-7, with a weak D call TRBD2 (6 bases). Trimming removed 3 bases from V and 0 bases from J, with 15 bases in between. The length of the CDR3 is 15 residues. The germline gives CDR1 SQVTM, CDR2 ANQGSEA. The CDR3 spells CSVEAGTLNSYEQYF. The CDR3 DNA reads TGCAGCGTTGAGGCGGGGACCTTAAACTCCTACGAGCAGTACTTC.

The chain uses TRBV28 and TRBJ1-2; the match to TRBD1 covers 7 bases. V lost 2 bases, J lost 2 bases, and 5 bases stayed unmatched. Germline V gives CDR1 MDHEN, CDR2 SYDVKM. This CDR3 is built from 15 residues. The CDR3 bases are TGTGCCAGCAGTTTACTCGACAGGGTAAACTATGGCTACACCTTC. It translates to CASSLLDRVNYGYTF.

This clone was found a few times. This chain joins TRBV5-6 and TRBJ2-2; 9 nucleotides align to TRBD2. CDR1 is SGHDT and CDR2 is YYEEEE in the germline V gene. J lost 6 bases, V lost 4 bases, and 7 bases had no gene match. This CDR3 is built from 15 residues. The CDR3 DNA sequence: TGTGCCAGCAGCCCGAGACTAGCGGTTGCCGGGGAGCTGTTTTTT. It translates to CASSPRLAVAGELFF.

This chain's CDR3 is CASSQDSGLGSGRKGNTGELFF. The CDR3 bases are TGCGCCAGCAGCCAAGATAGCGGGTTAGGTAGCGGGAGAAAAGGGAACACCGGGGAGCTGTTTTTT. The V call is TRBV4-1, the J call TRBJ2-2; TRBD2 aligns across 9 bases. The CDR3 covers 22 residues. The trim removed 0 bases at V and 1 base at J, leaving 18 bases unmatched. Germline lookup yields CDR1 MGHRA and CDR2 YSYEKL.

J is TRBJ2-7 and V is TRBV6-5, with D maybe TRBD2 (6 bases). Trimming shortened V by 6 bases and J by 7 bases, and 19 bases separated the two germline ends. This CDR3 has 14 amino acids. Germline CDR1 is MNHEY and CDR2 is SVGAGI. This CDR3 reads CASSLAGGRWEQYF. CDR3 DNA sequence: TGTGCCAGCAGCTTAGCCGGGGGTCGGTGGGAGCAGTACTTC.

This sequence joins TRBV27 and TRBJ2-2; 12 nucleotides agree with TRBD1. The germline gives CDR1 MNHEY, CDR2 SMNVEV (reference sequence). V shed 5 bases and J 8 bases; nucleotides not matched to a gene: 18. This CDR3 is 19 amino acids long. The CDR3 reads CASSARTSGTGGGRGELFF. Here the CDR3 DNA reads TGTGCCAGCAGTGCCCGAACCTCCGGGACAGGGGGCGGTAGGGGGGAGCTGTTTTTT.

The rearrangement joins TRBV15 to TRBJ2-7; 7 nucleotides line up with TRBD1. The V and J ends lost 0 bases and 3 bases, in that order; junction bases with no gene match: 5. CDR3 size: 15 residues. CDR1 is LNHNV and CDR2 is YYDKDF in the germline V gene (reference sequence). CDR3 protein: CATSRELQGNYEQYF. In DNA, the CDR3 is TGTGCCACCAGCAGAGAGCTACAGGGGAACTACGAGCAGTACTTC.

The chain employs TRBV6-5 and TRBJ1-1; 7 bases align to TRBD1. The germline gives CDR1 MNHEY, CDR2 SVGAGI. The CDR3 runs to 14 residues. Trimming at V came to 4 bases and at J to 1 base, leaving 3 bases not matched to a gene. For the CDR3, the DNA is TGTGCCAGCAGTTGGGGACAGCCGAACACTGAAGCTTTCTTT. It encodes CASSWGQPNTEAFF.

V gene TRBV19 combines with J gene TRBJ2-7; tentatively, D is TRBD1 (5 bases). V was clipped by 8 bases and J by 2 bases, with 16 bases between them. CDR1 is LNHDA, CDR2 SQIVND, per germline (reference sequence). The CDR3 spans 14 residues. The CDR3 DNA follows: TGTGCCAGTGCCCACAGGACCTACCCCTACGAGCAGTACTTC. Encoded protein: CASAHRTYPYEQYF.

V usage is TRBV5-5 and J usage is TRBJ2-1, with a possible D match to TRBD2 (5 bases). Germline V gene data show CDR1 as SGHKS and CDR2 as YYEKEE (reference sequence). This CDR3 region has 13 residues. Trimming took 4 bases from V and 4 from J, leaving 9 bases between them. This CDR3 reads CASSRTVYNEQFF. In DNA, the CDR3 is TGTGCCAGCAGCAGGACTGTTTACAATGAGCAGTTCTTC. The full variable domain, completed using reference TRBV5-5 and TRBJ2-1, is DAGVTQSPTHLIKTRGQQVTLRCSPISGHKSVSWYQQVLGQGPQFIFQYYEKEERGRGNFPDRFSARQFPNYSSELNVNALLLGDSALYLCASSRTVYNEQFFGPGTRLTVL.

This chain links TRBV9 with TRBJ2-7; the D gene is possibly TRBD1 (6 bases). The V gene's germline CDR1 is SGDLS and CDR2 YYNGEE. Trimming removed 4 bases at V and 3 bases at J, with 14 bases between. The CDR3 length is 14 residues. The CDR3 nucleotides are TGTGCCAGCAGCCCCGATGGGGGCCACTACGAGCAGTACTTC. Translating gives CASSPDGGHYEQYF.

This clone was counted between two and nine times. In DNA form, the CDR3 reads TGTGCCACCAGTGATTCGCATGGACTAGCGGCCTACAATGAGCAGTTCTTC. It encodes CATSDSHGLAAYNEQFF. The V call is TRBV24-1, the J call TRBJ2-1, with TRBD2 matching over 10 bases. V lost 2 bases to trimming and J lost 2 bases; unmatched junction nucleotides: 5. Germline assignment: CDR1 KGHDR and CDR2 SFDVKD. This CDR3 contains 17 residues.

The V gene is TRBV11-3, the J gene TRBJ2-1; 12 bases are shared with TRBD2. J lost 6 bases, V lost 2 bases, and 5 bases had no gene match. This CDR3 has 16 residues. Per germline, CDR1 SGHNT and CDR2 YENEEA. The CDR3 sequence is CASSLYPSGRGNEQFF. CDR3 DNA: TGTGCCAGCAGCTTATATCCTAGCGGGAGGGGCAATGAGCAGTTCTTC.

The rearrangement links TRBV2 to TRBJ2-7, with D possibly being TRBD1 (5 bases). The CDR3 runs to 12 residues. Germline lookup yields CDR1 SNHLY and CDR2 FYNNEI. Trimming left V 3 bases short and J 7 bases short, with 10 bases between. DNA of the CDR3: TGTGCCAGCAGTGATGACAGTCAGGAGCAGTACTTC. Its protein is CASSDDSQEQYF.

The chain has TRBV21-1 and TRBJ2-2; whether TRBD2, the table's D call, matches the DNA was not checked. TRBV21-1 counts as a pseudogene. This CDR3 contains 16 residues. CDR3 nucleotides: TGTGCCAGCAGGCCCTCGCGGGAGTGTGACACCGGGGAGCTGTTTTTT. Amino acid sequence: CASRPSRECDTGELFF.

V is TRBV2 and J is TRBJ2-7; 10 nucleotides match TRBD2. Germline values: CDR1 SNHLY, CDR2 FYNNEI. This CDR3 has 14 amino acids. The ends lost 7 bases at V and 1 base at J; junction bases unmatched: 4. CDR3 bases: TGTGCCAGCACTCGTAGCGGGGGGTCCTACGAGCAGTACTTC. It is translated as CASTRSGGSYEQYF. The complete variable domain, with remaining parts taken from reference TRBV2 and TRBJ2-7, reads EPEVTQTPSHQVTQMGQEVILRCVPISNHLYFYWYRQILGQKVEFLVSFYNNEISEKSEIFDDQFSVERPDGSNFTLKIRSTKLEDSAMYFCASTRSGGSYEQYFGPGTRLTVT.

The genes are TRBV24-1 and TRBJ2-3, with TRBD2 identical over 11 bases. The CDR3 is made up of 17 amino acids. V was clipped by 9 bases and J by 5 bases; unmatched bases: 15. Germline CDR1 and CDR2: KGHDR and SFDVKD. CDR3 DNA: TGTGCCACCGAGTCCTTCTCCCTAGCGGGAGGAAAAGATACGCAGTATTTT. It yields the protein CATESFSLAGGKDTQYF.

This rearrangement joins TRBV27 to TRBJ2-5; TRBD2 aligns across 13 bases. Trimming took 5 bases from V and 5 from J; bases not matched to a gene: 8. The CDR3 has 16 residues. The germline V gene has CDR1 MNHEY and CDR2 SMNVEV (reference sequence). As DNA, the CDR3 is TGTGCCAGCAGTCCCATGGGACTAGCGGGATGGGAGACCCAGTACTTC. This encodes CASSPMGLAGWETQYF.

The V gene is TRBV12-1, the J gene TRBJ2-2; the table's D call of TRBD2 was not tested on the DNA. TRBV12-1 is noted as a pseudogene. CDR3 length equals 18 residues. The CDR3 DNA sequence: TGTGCCAGCAGCTTTGATGGAGCGGGAGGCCAAGCTACCGGGGAGCTGTTTTTT. Protein product: CASSFDGAGGQATGELFF.

V gene TRBV6-6 combines with J gene TRBJ1-2; D gene uncertain. The germline gives CDR1 MNHNY, CDR2 SVGAGI (reference sequence). The V gene lost 7 bases and the J gene lost 0 bases, with 15 bases spanning the gap. The CDR3 contains 15 residues. The CDR3 sequence is CASTSSRDPNYGYTF. CDR3 DNA sequence: TGTGCCAGCACCTCTTCCCGGGATCCTAACTATGGCTACACCTTC.

J is TRBJ1-5 and V is TRBV28; weak D call: TRBD1 (5 bases). The CDR3 is 14 amino acids. Trimming took 5 bases from V and 7 from J, leaving 15 bases between them. CDR1 is MDHEN and CDR2 is SYDVKM in the germline V gene. CDR3: CASSPGELGQPQHF. In DNA, the CDR3 is TGTGCCAGCAGTCCGGGGGAGTTAGGCCAGCCCCAGCATTTT.